This T cell receptor (beta chain) was sequenced for a study of CD8 T cells in Susac syndrome. Study-level information: More than 5 sequenced Susac syndrome patients had clinically active disease, while fewer than 10 were in remission. At the time their blood was drawn, patients with Susac syndrome were either therapy-naive, on corticosteroids (with some of them also receiving intravenous immunoglobulin), or on intravenous immunoglobulin alone.

RNA amounts of about 0.45 to 1 ug underwent reverse transcription with random hexamers. MiXCR was run by TCRdb on the immunoSEQ multiplex PCR reads, yielding one entry per CDR3 protein. This table holds over 150,000 distinct CDR3 sequences, just under 95% found once. In contrast to the negatively isolated CD8+ and CD4+ T cells, TEMRA cells were FACS-enriched. CDR1 is DFQATT, CDR2 SNEGSKA, per germline (reference sequence). This CDR3 contains 13 residues. V was trimmed by 1 base and J by 4 bases, leaving 8 bases between them. The V and J genes are TRBV20-1 and TRBJ2-1, with D perhaps given as TRBD1 or TRBD2 (5 bases each). Sequenced input: CD4+ T cells from PBMCs. The receptor comes from a human donor with Susac syndrome. CDR3 DNA sequence: TGCAGTGCTAGAGGGGACGCTTACAATGAGCAGTTCTTC. It specifies CSARGDAYNEQFF.